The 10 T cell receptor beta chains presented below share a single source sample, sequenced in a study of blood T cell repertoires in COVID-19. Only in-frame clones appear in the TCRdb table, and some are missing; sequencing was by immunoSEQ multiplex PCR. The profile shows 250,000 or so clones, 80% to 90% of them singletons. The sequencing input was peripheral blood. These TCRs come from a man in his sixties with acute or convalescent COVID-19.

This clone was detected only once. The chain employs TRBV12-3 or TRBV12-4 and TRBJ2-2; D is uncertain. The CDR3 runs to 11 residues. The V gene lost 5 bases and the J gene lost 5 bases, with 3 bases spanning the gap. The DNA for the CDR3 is TGTGCCAGCAGTACAACCGGGGAGCTGTTTTTT. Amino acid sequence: CASSTTGELFF.

The CDR3 loop is CASSPGQGARGETQYF. CDR3 DNA sequence: TGTGCCAGCTCACCGGGACAGGGGGCTCGCGGAGAGACCCAGTACTTC. The gene calls are TRBV18 and TRBJ2-5, with 12 nucleotides matching TRBD1. The junction had 6 bases not matched to a gene; V was cut back by 3 bases and J by 4 bases. Germline CDR1 and CDR2: KGHSH and LQKENI. The CDR3 sequence is 16 residues long.

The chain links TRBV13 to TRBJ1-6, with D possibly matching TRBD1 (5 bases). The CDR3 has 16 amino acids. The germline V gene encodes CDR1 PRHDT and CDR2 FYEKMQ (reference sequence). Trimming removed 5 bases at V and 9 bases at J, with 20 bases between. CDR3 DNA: TGTGCCAGCAGCAAGGGGACTTGGGGCCCCCCTTCACCCCTCCACTTT. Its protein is CASSKGTWGPPSPLHF. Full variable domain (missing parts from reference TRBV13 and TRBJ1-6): AAGVIQSPRHLIKEKRETATLKCYPIPRHDTVYWYQQGPGQDPQFLISFYEKMQSDKGSIPDRFSAQQFSDYHSELNMSSLELGDSALYFCASSKGTWGPPSPLHFGNGTRLTVT.

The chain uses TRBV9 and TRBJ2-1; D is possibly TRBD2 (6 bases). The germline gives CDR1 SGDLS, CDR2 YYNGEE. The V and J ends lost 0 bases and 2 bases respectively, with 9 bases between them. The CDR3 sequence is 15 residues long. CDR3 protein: CASSVGGETYNEQFF. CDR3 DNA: TGTGCCAGCAGCGTAGGGGGGGAAACCTACAATGAGCAGTTCTTC.

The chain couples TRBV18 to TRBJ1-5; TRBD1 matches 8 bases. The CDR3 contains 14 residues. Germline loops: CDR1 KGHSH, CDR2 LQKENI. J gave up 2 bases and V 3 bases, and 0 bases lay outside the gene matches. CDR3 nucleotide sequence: TGTGCCAGCTCACCGGGACAGGGCAATCAGCCCCAGCATTTT. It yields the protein CASSPGQGNQPQHF.

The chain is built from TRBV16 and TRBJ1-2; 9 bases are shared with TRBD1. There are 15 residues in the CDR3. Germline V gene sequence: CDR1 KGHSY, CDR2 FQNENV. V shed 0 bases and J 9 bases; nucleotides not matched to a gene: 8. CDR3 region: CASSQSPGQGTRYTF. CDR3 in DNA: TGTGCCAGCAGCCAATCTCCGGGACAGGGCACTCGCTACACCTTC.

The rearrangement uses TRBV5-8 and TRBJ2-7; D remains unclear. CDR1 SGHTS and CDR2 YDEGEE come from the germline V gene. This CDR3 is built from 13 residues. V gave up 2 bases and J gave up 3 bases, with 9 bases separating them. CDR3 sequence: CASSLRVSYEQYF. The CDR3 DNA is TGTGCCAGCAGCTTACGGGTTAGCTACGAGCAGTACTTC.

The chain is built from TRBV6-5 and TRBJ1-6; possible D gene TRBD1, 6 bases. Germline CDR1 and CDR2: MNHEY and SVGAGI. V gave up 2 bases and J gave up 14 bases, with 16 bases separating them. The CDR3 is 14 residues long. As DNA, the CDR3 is TGTGCCAGCAGTTACGTTCGGGGGCGGGGGACCCTCCACTTT. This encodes CASSYVRGRGTLHF.

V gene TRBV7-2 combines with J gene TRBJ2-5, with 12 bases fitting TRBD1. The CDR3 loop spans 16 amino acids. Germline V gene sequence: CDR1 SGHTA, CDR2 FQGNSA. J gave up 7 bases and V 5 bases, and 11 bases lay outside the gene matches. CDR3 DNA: TGTGCCAGCAGCATCACCCCGGGACAGGGGGCCGGGACCCAGTACTTC. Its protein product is CASSITPGQGAGTQYF.

The CDR3 sequence: CASRQGRSGELFF. CDR3 bases: TGTGCCAGCAGACAGGGGCGGAGCGGGGAGCTGTTTTTT. The rearrangement links TRBV6-5 to TRBJ2-2, with 7 positions matching TRBD1. Germline CDR1 is MNHEY and CDR2 is SVGAGI. The trim removed 6 bases at V and 7 bases at J, leaving 5 bases unmatched. The CDR3 consists of 13 residues.